This entry lists 20 T cell receptor beta chains sequenced from one sample in a study of blood T cell repertoires in COVID-19. This table comes from immunoSEQ multiplex PCR, and its TCRdb copy is limited to in-frame clones, with some not included. The repertoire holds 100,000 to 150,000 clones, with over 75% as singletons. Sequencing used peripheral blood. The receptors originated from a man aged 55-75 years with acute or convalescent COVID-19.

This clone qualifies as medium-sized (0.01 to 0.1%). The chain links TRBV7-8 to TRBJ2-2, with D maybe TRBD2 (5 bases). Germline-derived CDR1 and CDR2 are SGHVS and FQNEAQ. The CDR3 contains 16 residues. Trimming stripped 5 bases from V and 0 bases from J, with 13 bases between. Here the CDR3 reads CASSPKPGSNTGELFF. As DNA, the CDR3 is TGTGCCAGCAGCCCGAAGCCGGGGTCGAACACCGGGGAGCTGTTTTTT.

CDR3 loop: CASSLRAGGTPTDEQYF. CDR3 in DNA: TGTGCCAGCAGTTTGAGGGCAGGCGGAACCCCGACTGACGAGCAGTACTTC. The V call is TRBV28, the J call TRBJ2-7; D is perhaps TRBD2 (5 bases). The CDR3 totals 17 residues. The V and J ends lost 3 bases and 5 bases respectively, with 23 bases between them. Looked up from germline, CDR1 is MDHEN and CDR2 is SYDVKM.

The V call is TRBV7-3, the J call TRBJ1-2; 12 bases are a match to TRBD1. V lost 5 bases, J lost 8 bases, and 9 bases stayed unmatched. The length of the CDR3 is 15 residues. CDR1 and CDR2 from the germline V gene are SGHTA and FQGTGA. The CDR3 DNA is TGTGCCAGCAGCCCGGGACAGGGGGCTCTACGGGGCTACACCTTC. This codes for CASSPGQGALRGYTF. The full variable domain, in which reference TRBV7-3 and TRBJ1-2 provide the parts outside the CDR3, is GAGVSQTPSNKVTEKGKYVELRCDPISGHTALYWYRQSLGQGPEFLIYFQGTGAADDSGLPNDRFFAVRPEGSVSTLKIQRTERGDSAVYLCASSPGQGALRGYTFGSGTRLTVV.

This chain uses TRBV2 with TRBJ1-5, with D perhaps matching TRBD1 (5 bases). Trimming cost V 4 bases and J 0 bases, with 10 bases left between them. CDR1 and CDR2 (germline): SNHLY, FYNNEI. CDR3 length: 15 amino acids. CDR3 residues: CASSVRQNSNQPQHF. The CDR3 nucleotides read TGTGCCAGCAGTGTGCGACAGAATAGCAATCAGCCCCAGCATTTT.

J is TRBJ2-3 and V is TRBV3-1 (or the pseudogene TRBV3-2), with 14 bases that match TRBD2. CDR1 is LGHDT and CDR2 is YNNKEL in the germline V gene (reference sequence). The CDR3 runs 16 residues. V dropped 4 bases and J dropped 5; count of bases not matched to a gene: 5. CDR3 DNA: TGTGCCAGCAGCCCCGGACTAGCGGGAGGTGTAGATACGCAGTATTTT. Amino acids: CASSPGLAGGVDTQYF.

This clone has a single count. The chain uses TRBV3-1 (or the pseudogene TRBV3-2) and TRBJ1-1; the D is unclear. Germline lookup yields CDR1 LGHDT and CDR2 YNNKEL (reference sequence). Trimming took 0 bases from V and 9 from J, leaving 8 bases between them. CDR3 length equals 12 residues. CDR3 in DNA: TGTGCCAGCAGCCAAGATCTGTCCCAAGCTTTCTTT. Its translation: CASSQDLSQAFF.

This chain joins TRBV27 and TRBJ2-3, with D possibly matching TRBD2 (5 bases). V was cut by 8 bases and J by 0 bases, with 12 bases left in between. The germline V gene has CDR1 MNHEY and CDR2 SMNVEV (reference sequence). The CDR3 sequence is 14 residues long. CDR3 in amino acids: CASASRGSTDTQYF. The CDR3 DNA reads as TGTGCCAGCGCCTCTCGGGGAAGCACAGATACGCAGTATTTT.

The gene calls are TRBV2 and TRBJ1-6; TRBD1 might be the D (6 bases). The germline V and J ends were trimmed by 6 bases and 4 bases, with 13 bases remaining between them. Per the germline V gene, CDR1 is SNHLY and CDR2 is FYNNEI. The CDR3 sequence is 15 residues long. The CDR3 reads CASRGGLGYNSPLHF. In nucleotides, the CDR3 is TGTGCCAGCAGAGGGGGTCTGGGGTATAATTCACCCCTCCACTTT.

This clone was recorded a few times. This chain joins TRBV21-1 and TRBJ1-1; the table gives TRBD1 as D, unverified against the DNA. TRBV21-1 counts as a pseudogene. This CDR3 has 16 residues. The CDR3 loop reads CASSRRGDRANTEAFF. The CDR3 nucleotides read TGTGCCAGCAGCAGAAGGGGGGACAGGGCGAACACTGAAGCTTTCTTT.

The rearrangement links TRBV6-5 to TRBJ2-2; maybe TRBD1 (6 bases). Germline values: CDR1 MNHEY, CDR2 SVGAGI. CDR3 size: 12 residues. CDR3 sequence: CTTQGNTGELFF. CDR3 in DNA: TGTACCACACAGGGGAACACCGGGGAGCTGTTTTTT.

The chain recombines TRBV28 with TRBJ2-1; TRBD2 matches 7 bases. CDR1 is MDHEN, CDR2 SYDVKM, per germline. With V trimmed by 5 bases and J by 14 bases, 15 bases remained unmatched. This CDR3 has 14 residues. The CDR3 sequence: CASSRGTGGREEFF. CDR3 sequence (DNA): TGTGCCAGCAGTCGGGGGACGGGAGGCCGGGAGGAGTTCTTC.

This chain joins TRBV6-5 and TRBJ1-1; the match to TRBD1 covers 7 bases. The germline CDR1 and CDR2 sequences are MNHEY and SVGAGI. V lost 6 bases to trimming and J lost 6 bases; unmatched junction nucleotides: 7. CDR3 length equals 13 residues. In DNA form, the CDR3 reads TGTGCCAGCAGCCGACAGGGTGTCGCTGAAGCTTTCTTT. Its translation: CASSRQGVAEAFF.

The V call is TRBV28, the J call TRBJ1-2; weak D call: TRBD1 (6 bases). This CDR3 has 15 residues. The germline gives CDR1 MDHEN, CDR2 SYDVKM. Trimming pared 3 bases from V and 8 bases from J, leaving 19 bases between. The CDR3 nucleotides read TGTGCCAGCAGTTTCCGGGACATCTCAACTGGGGGCTACACCTTC. Its translation: CASSFRDISTGGYTF.

CDR3 nucleotide sequence: TGTGCCAGCAGTTCCCCCGGACTAGCGGGGGGGTTGGGAGATACGCAGTATTTT. Amino acid sequence: CASSSPGLAGGLGDTQYF. The V and J genes are TRBV28 and TRBJ2-3, with 15 bases matching TRBD2. This CDR3 is built from 18 residues. Germline lookup yields CDR1 MDHEN and CDR2 SYDVKM. With 4 bases clipped from V and 5 bases from J, the junction kept 10 bases outside the gene matches. The full variable domain, with the rest looked up from reference TRBV28 and TRBJ2-3, is DVKVTQSSRYLVKRTGEKVFLECVQDMDHENMFWYRQDPGLGLRLIYFSYDVKMKEKGDIPEGYSVSREKKERFSLILESASTNQTSMYLCASSSPGLAGGLGDTQYFGPGTRLTVL.

This chain joins TRBV5-1 and TRBJ2-1; TRBD2 agrees at 8 bases. The junction had 11 bases not matched to a gene; V was cut back by 3 bases and J by 0 bases. The germline CDR1 and CDR2 sequences are SGHRS and YFSETQ. This CDR3 is 18 amino acids long. For the CDR3, the DNA is TGCGCCAGCAGCTCCCCAACTAGCGGAGGTAGCTCCTACAATGAGCAGTTCTTC. It translates to CASSSPTSGGSSYNEQFF.

This rearrangement joins TRBV29-1 to TRBJ2-5; 10 nucleotides align to TRBD2. Trimming took 5 bases from V and 5 from J; bases not matched to a gene: 8. The CDR3 extends over 14 amino acids. The germline V gene has CDR1 SQVTM and CDR2 ANQGSEA. The CDR3 reads CSVSSGSGRETQYF. In nucleotides, the CDR3 is TGCAGCGTTTCTTCGGGTAGCGGGAGGGAGACCCAGTACTTC.

This clone was seen a handful of times. The genes are TRBV28 and TRBJ1-4; 7 bases are shared with TRBD1. The V segment lost 6 bases and the J segment 8 bases; nucleotides outside the gene matches: 9. Per germline, CDR1 MDHEN and CDR2 SYDVKM. CDR3 length: 14 residues. The CDR3 spells CASSLDRLGEKLFF. Here the CDR3 DNA reads TGTGCCAGCAGCCTGGACAGGTTAGGGGAAAAACTGTTTTTT.

V and J are TRBV28 and TRBJ1-5, with TRBD1 matching over 12 bases. Germline lookup yields CDR1 MDHEN and CDR2 SYDVKM. This CDR3 region has 20 residues. J was trimmed by 4 bases and V by 4 bases; bases with no gene match: 17. The CDR3 here is CASSSMPGTGGLGVNQPQHF. The CDR3 bases are TGTGCCAGCAGTTCCATGCCTGGGACAGGGGGCCTTGGGGTAAATCAGCCCCAGCATTTT.

This chain connects TRBV19 to TRBJ2-5; TRBD2 aligns across 14 bases. Germline V gene sequence: CDR1 LNHDA, CDR2 SQIVND (reference sequence). CDR3 length: 17 amino acids. V gave up 4 bases and J gave up 5 bases; unmatched junction bases: 9. CDR3 amino acids: CASSNHGTSGRRETQYF. CDR3 in DNA: TGTGCCAGTAGTAACCATGGGACTAGCGGGAGACGGGAGACCCAGTACTTC. The full variable domain, its missing parts supplied by reference TRBV19 and TRBJ2-5, is DGGITQSPKYLFRKEGQNVTLSCEQNLNHDAMYWYRQDPGQGLRLIYYSQIVNDFQKGDIAEGYSVSREKKESFPLTVTSAQKNPTAFYLCASSNHGTSGRRETQYFGPGTRLLVL.

The V and J genes are TRBV9 and TRBJ1-3; the D is unclear. V was trimmed by 0 bases and J by 0 bases, leaving 10 bases between them. The CDR3 is made up of 16 amino acids. The germline gives CDR1 SGDLS, CDR2 YYNGEE. CDR3 loop: CASSVVPGDSGNTIYF. The CDR3 DNA follows: TGTGCCAGCAGCGTAGTGCCAGGCGACTCTGGAAACACCATATATTTT.